This T cell receptor (beta chain) was identified in a study of cytomegalovirus exposure and HLA in healthy donors. Notes on the study in general: Reportedly, diagnosis of cytomegalovirus status by the classifier showed high specificity and sensitivity. As confirmed in vitro, three CMV-associated chains were specific for CMV antigens.

The germline V gene encodes CDR1 LNHDA and CDR2 SQIVND (reference sequence). V was cut by 2 bases and J by 0 bases, with 8 bases left in between. The CDR3 has 15 amino acids. This clone came up many times. Antigen unknown. Primers included in the PCR were 60 Vbeta and 13 Jbeta primers. Clones were read by immunoSEQ multiplex PCR, and TCRdb kept only the in-frame ones, dropping some. The table shows under 250,000 clones, with around 73% occurring only once. Sequenced sample: PBMCs. The source is a male donor in good health and CMV-seronegative. The rearrangement joins TRBV19 to TRBJ1-3, with D unclear. CDR3 loop: CASSISVYSGNTIYF. In DNA, the CDR3 is TGTGCCAGTAGTATATCGGTTTACTCTGGAAACACCATATATTTT.